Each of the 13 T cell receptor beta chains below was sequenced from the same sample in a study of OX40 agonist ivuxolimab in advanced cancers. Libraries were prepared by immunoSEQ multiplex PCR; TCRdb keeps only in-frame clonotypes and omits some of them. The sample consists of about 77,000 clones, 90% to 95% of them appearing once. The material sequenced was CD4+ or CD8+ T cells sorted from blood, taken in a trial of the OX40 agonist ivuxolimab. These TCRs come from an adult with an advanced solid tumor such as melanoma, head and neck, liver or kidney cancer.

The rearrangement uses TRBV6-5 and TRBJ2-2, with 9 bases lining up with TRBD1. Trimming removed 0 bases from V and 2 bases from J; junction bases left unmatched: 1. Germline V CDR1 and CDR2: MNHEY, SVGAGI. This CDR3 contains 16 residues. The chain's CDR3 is CASSYSGQGNTGELFF. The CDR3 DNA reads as TGTGCCAGCAGTTACTCGGGACAGGGAAACACCGGGGAGCTGTTTTTT.

CDR3 DNA sequence: TGTGCCAGCAAGGGCGGGGGGGCCATGTATGAGCAGTTCTTC. Its protein is CASKGGGAMYEQFF. V and J are TRBV2 and TRBJ2-1; 9 bases are shared with TRBD2. Germline trimming cut 7 bases from V and 8 bases from J; bases unmatched to any gene: 9. The CDR3 has 14 amino acids. CDR1 SNHLY and CDR2 FYNNEI come from the germline V gene.

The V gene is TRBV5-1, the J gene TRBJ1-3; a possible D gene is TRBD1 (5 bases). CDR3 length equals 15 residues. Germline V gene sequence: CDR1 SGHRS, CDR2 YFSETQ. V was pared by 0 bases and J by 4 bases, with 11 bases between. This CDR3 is CASSLAGGSGNTIYF. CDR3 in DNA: TGCGCCAGCAGCTTGGCCGGGGGGTCCGGAAACACCATATATTTT.

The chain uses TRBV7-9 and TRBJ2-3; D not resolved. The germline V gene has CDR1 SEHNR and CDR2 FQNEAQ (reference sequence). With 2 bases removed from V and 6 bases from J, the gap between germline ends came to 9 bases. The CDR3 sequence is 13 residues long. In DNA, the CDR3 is TGTGCCAGCAGCTTAACGAGTATCGATACGCAGTATTTT. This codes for CASSLTSIDTQYF.

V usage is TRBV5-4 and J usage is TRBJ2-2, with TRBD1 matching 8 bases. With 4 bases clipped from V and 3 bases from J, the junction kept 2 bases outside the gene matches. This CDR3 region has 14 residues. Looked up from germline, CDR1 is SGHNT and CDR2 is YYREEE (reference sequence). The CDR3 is CASSGGQDTGELFF. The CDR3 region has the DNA TGTGCCAGCAGCGGGGGACAGGACACCGGGGAGCTGTTTTTT.

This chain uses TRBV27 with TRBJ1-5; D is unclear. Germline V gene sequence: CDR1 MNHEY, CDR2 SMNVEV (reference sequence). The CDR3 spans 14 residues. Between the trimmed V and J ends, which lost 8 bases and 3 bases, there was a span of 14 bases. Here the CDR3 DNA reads TGTGCCAGCTGTGATTGGGCCTCCAATCAGCCCCAGCATTTT. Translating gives CASCDWASNQPQHF.

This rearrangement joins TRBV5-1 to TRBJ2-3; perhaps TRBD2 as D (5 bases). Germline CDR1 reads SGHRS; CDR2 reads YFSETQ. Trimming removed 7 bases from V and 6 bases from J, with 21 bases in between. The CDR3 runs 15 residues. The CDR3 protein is CASSFLGTPGDTQYF. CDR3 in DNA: TGCGCCAGCTCCTTTCTGGGAACTCCGGGGGATACGCAGTATTTT.

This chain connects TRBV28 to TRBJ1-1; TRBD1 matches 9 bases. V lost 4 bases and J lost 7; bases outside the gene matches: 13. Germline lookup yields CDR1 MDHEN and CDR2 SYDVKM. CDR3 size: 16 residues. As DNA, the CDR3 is TGTGCCAGCAGTTCCGACCCAGGGACAGGGATGGGTGAAGCTTTCTTT. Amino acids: CASSSDPGTGMGEAFF.

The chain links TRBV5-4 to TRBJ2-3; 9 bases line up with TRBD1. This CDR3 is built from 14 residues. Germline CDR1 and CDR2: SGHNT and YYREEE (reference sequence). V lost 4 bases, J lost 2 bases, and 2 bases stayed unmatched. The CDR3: CASSDRGTTDTQYF. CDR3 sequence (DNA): TGTGCCAGCAGCGACAGGGGGACCACAGATACGCAGTATTTT.

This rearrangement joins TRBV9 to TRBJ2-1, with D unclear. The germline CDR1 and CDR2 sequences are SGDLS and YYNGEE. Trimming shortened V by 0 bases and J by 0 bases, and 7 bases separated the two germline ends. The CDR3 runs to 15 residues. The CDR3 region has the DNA TGTGCCAGCAGCGTAGGAGTGGTCTCCTACAATGAGCAGTTCTTC. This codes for CASSVGVVSYNEQFF.

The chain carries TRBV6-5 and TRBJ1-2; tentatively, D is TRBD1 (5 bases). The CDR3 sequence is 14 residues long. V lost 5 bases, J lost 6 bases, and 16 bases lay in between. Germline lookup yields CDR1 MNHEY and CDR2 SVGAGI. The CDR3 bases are TGTGCCAGCAGTGACGGGGGGATCCCTAATGGCTACACCTTC. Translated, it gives CASSDGGIPNGYTF.

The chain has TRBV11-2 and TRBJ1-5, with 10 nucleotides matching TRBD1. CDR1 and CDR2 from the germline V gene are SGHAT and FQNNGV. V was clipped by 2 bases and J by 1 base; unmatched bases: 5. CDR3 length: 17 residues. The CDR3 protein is CASSLRTGGFSNQPQHF. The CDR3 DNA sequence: TGTGCCAGCAGCTTACGGACAGGGGGATTCAGCAATCAGCCCCAGCATTTT.

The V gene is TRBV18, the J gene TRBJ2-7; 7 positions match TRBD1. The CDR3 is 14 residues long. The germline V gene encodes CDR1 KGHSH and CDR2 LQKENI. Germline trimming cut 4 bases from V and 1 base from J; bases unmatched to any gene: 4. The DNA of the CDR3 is TGTGCCAGCTCACACGGGACAGAATCCTACGAGCAGTACTTC. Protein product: CASSHGTESYEQYF.